The following is a TCR beta chain sequence with its context. These data originate in a study of shared clonotypes between healthy human individuals. Assay: immunoSEQ multiplex PCR; the TCRdb copy retains only in-frame clones and omits some. The table records more than 2 million clones, roughly 94% of them present only once. Between the trimmed V and J ends, which lost 1 base and 3 bases, there was a span of 9 bases. Germline CDR1 and CDR2: SEHNR and FQNEAQ (reference sequence). The CDR3 is 14 amino acids. This chain uses TRBV7-9 with TRBJ1-2; D is uncertain. This TCR derives from a man younger than 30 in good health. The sample was naive CD4+ T cells sorted from blood. Indicated subset: CD45RA+ positively selected. DNA of the CDR3: TGTGCCAGCAGCTTAGTAGACTCTTACTATGGCTACACCTTC. It specifies CASSLVDSYYGYTF.